What follows are 29 T cell receptor beta chains derived from one specimen sequenced in a study of CD8+CD57+ T cells in acquired aplastic anemia. Genomic DNA constituted the template upon which TCR beta VDJ and CDR3 profiling was performed. Using its own MiXCR run on the reads, TCRdb lists one record per CDR3 protein. The data show a few hundred thousand distinct CDR3 sequences, roughly 68% seen once. Sequenced input: sorted CD4+, CD8+, or CD8+CD57+ T cells (not recorded which) from PBMCs. These receptors were taken from a human donor in good health, serving as a control.

There are a few counts of this clonotype. This chain connects TRBV6-2 or TRBV6-3 to TRBJ2-3; D gene uncertain. Trimming shortened V by 6 bases and J by 3 bases, and 16 bases separated the two germline ends. CDR3 length: 15 amino acids. Germline values: CDR1 MNHEY, CDR2 SVGEGT. CDR3 residues: CASSADLVSTDTQYF. CDR3 nucleotides: TGTGCCAGCAGCGCCGACCTAGTTTCTACAGATACGCAGTATTTT.

The V and J genes are TRBV7-2 and TRBJ2-7; D might be TRBD1 or TRBD2, each matching 5 bases. The CDR3 totals 15 residues. Germline V lookup: CDR1 SGHTA, CDR2 FQGNSA. V dropped 5 bases and J dropped 2 bases, with 16 bases sitting between them. As DNA, the CDR3 is TGTGCCAGCAGCCCGCGGGCAGGGAAGGCCTACGAGCAGTACTTC. Protein sequence: CASSPRAGKAYEQYF.

In its sample, this clonotype was seen a few times. One end of the junction fails to match germline, which may point to a read error. The rearrangement uses TRBV7-2 and TRBJ1-4; D unresolved. There are 8 residues in the CDR3. Germline lookup yields CDR1 SGHTA and CDR2 FQGNSA. CDR3 loop: CASSLAEF. The DNA for the CDR3 is TGTGCCAGCAGCTTAGCGGAGTTC.

Turning to this clonotype: The junction shows a germline mismatch at one end, possibly a read error. The chain couples TRBV15 to TRBJ2-7; 7 bases agree with TRBD2. Germline V gene sequence: CDR1 LNHNV, CDR2 YYDKDF (reference sequence). The CDR3 is 15 residues long. CDR3 region: CPTSSHTGGGDEQYF. In DNA form, the CDR3 reads TGTCCCACCAGCAGCCACACGGGGGGTGGCGACGAGCAGTACTTC.

As regards this clonotype: Germline is not matched at one junction end, which may reflect a read error. The CDR3 coding sequence is TGTGCCAGCAGCGTATGGGGGGGAAACGAGCTGTTC. Amino acids: CASSVWGGNELF. This sequence joins TRBV7-2 and TRBJ2-1, with 7 bases that match TRBD2. From germline, CDR1 is SGHTA and CDR2 FQGNSA. The CDR3 totals 12 residues. The whole variable domain, remainder taken from reference TRBV7-2 and TRBJ2-1, is GAGVSQSPSNKVTEKGKDVELRCDPISGHTALYWYRQSLGQGLEFLIYFQGNSAPDKSGLPSDRFSAERTGGSVSTLTIQRTQQEDSAVYLCASSVWGGNELFGPGTRLTVL.

In regard to this clonotype: One end of the junction is discordant with germline, which a read error may explain. The V gene is TRBV24-1, the J gene TRBJ1-6; D is undetermined. CDR3 size: 12 residues. Looked up from germline, CDR1 is KGHDR and CDR2 is SFDVKD. CDR3 protein: CASRDPRSPNLF. The CDR3 DNA reads as TGTGCCAGCAGAGATCCAAGGTCACCCAACCTCTTT.

This clonotype was picked up one time. The CDR3 does not close with the conserved phenylalanine or tryptophan, likely indicating a read error. It is unclear where the CDR3 begins or ends on the DNA, so no DNA is shown, and the CDR3 is as TCRdb lists it. V usage is TRBV2 and J usage is TRBJ2-7; the table assigns TRBD2, which was not confirmed against the DNA. Germline CDR1 is SNHLY and CDR2 is FYNNEI. Termini included, the CDR3 measures 14 amino acids. Here the CDR3 reads CASSLRGLPYEQHS.

CDR3 in DNA: TGTGCCAGCACCGGACGGGGGAATCCTCCCGCGCATTTT. This translates into CASTGRGNPPAHF. The rearrangement joins TRBV6-4 to TRBJ1-5, with a tentative D call TRBD1 (5 bases). The CDR3 is made up of 13 amino acids. Germline V gene sequence: CDR1 MRHNA, CDR2 SNTAGT. Trimming took 7 bases from V and 15 from J, leaving 22 bases between them.

The count of this clonotype is one. The J gene is TRBJ2-5, the V gene TRBV7-9; 9 bases agree with TRBD2. The germline CDR1 and CDR2 sequences are SEHNR and FQNEAQ (reference sequence). Losses at the gene ends were 6 bases for V and 5 bases for J; bases not matched to a gene: 7. The CDR3 spans 14 residues. The CDR3 bases are TGTGCCAGCAGTACCGGGACTAGCAGGGAGACCCAGTACTTC. Protein product: CASSTGTSRETQYF.

In the case of this clonotype: A read error may be the cause here, since a much bigger clone is one base away. The chain carries TRBV27 and TRBJ2-1; D is unclear. Germline CDR1 reads MNHEY; CDR2 reads SMNVEV (reference sequence). This CDR3 region has 15 residues. The CDR3 protein is CASSRQTDTYNVQFF. The CDR3 nucleotides read TGTGCCAGCAGTCGCCAGACCGATACCTACAATGTGCAGTTCTTC.

Regarding this clonotype: One junction end does not reproduce the germline sequence, and a read error may be involved. V is TRBV6-5 and J is TRBJ2-7; 8 nucleotides match TRBD1. The CDR3 totals 13 residues. Germline V lookup: CDR1 MNHEY, CDR2 SVGAGI. CDR3 residues: CAISGDRTYEQYF. The DNA of the CDR3 is TGTGCCATCAGTGGGGACAGGACCTACGAGCAGTACTTC.

This clonotype has just one count. At one of its ends the junction is not consistent with the germline gene, which may arise from a read error. V and J are TRBV15 and TRBJ2-7; a possible D gene is TRBD1 (6 bases). Judging by the DNA end, TRBJ1-2 fits better; the J call may be wrong. Germline assignment: CDR1 LNHNV and CDR2 YYDKDF (reference sequence). The CDR3 sequence is 13 residues long. The CDR3 reads CATSPGRGYGYTF. The CDR3 DNA sequence: TGTGCCACCAGCCCGGGTAGGGGGTATGGGTACACCTTC.

This chain connects TRBV9 to TRBJ1-3; D gene uncertain. CDR1 is SGDLS, CDR2 YYNGEE, per germline. The V end was cut by 1 base, the J end by 14 bases, with 19 bases between. The length of the CDR3 is 14 residues. Written as DNA, the CDR3 is TGTGCCAGCAGCGTAACCGAGAGGCTAGCGACCGTATATTTT. It encodes CASSVTERLATVYF.

A note on this clonotype: An end of the junction does not agree with germline; a read error may underlie this. The chain recombines TRBV7-2 with TRBJ2-1; 15 positions agree with TRBD2. Germline CDR1 and CDR2: SGHTA and FQGNSA. The CDR3 extends over 14 amino acids. This CDR3 reads CASSLERTSGGAYF. CDR3 nucleotides: TGTGCCAGCAGCTTAGAGAGGACTAGCGGGGGGGCCTATTTC.

J is TRBJ1-6 and V is TRBV5-1; D is ambiguous. Looked up from germline, CDR1 is SGHRS and CDR2 is YFSETQ. V lost 4 bases to trimming and J lost 7 bases, with 9 bases between them. CDR3 size: 13 residues. In DNA, the CDR3 is TGCGCCAGCAGCCCGGCCGGAAATTCACCCCTCCACTTT. Its translation is CASSPAGNSPLHF.

The chain employs TRBV15 and TRBJ1-1; D unclear. The CDR3 is 15 amino acids. The V end was cut by 5 bases, the J end by 0 bases, with 13 bases between. Germline values: CDR1 LNHNV, CDR2 YYDKDF (reference sequence). In DNA, the CDR3 is TGTGCCACCAGCCCTCGGGTCCCCATGAACACTGAAGCTTTCTTT. This encodes CATSPRVPMNTEAFF.

The chain recombines TRBV20-1 with TRBJ1-6; D is undetermined. The CDR3 runs to 12 residues. The ends were cut back, 3 bases at V and 10 bases at J, with 10 bases in the middle. Germline lookup yields CDR1 DFQATT and CDR2 SNEGSKA (reference sequence). The CDR3 here is CSASEGTSPLHF. The CDR3 nucleotides are TGCAGTGCTAGTGAGGGAACCTCACCCCTCCACTTT.

V usage is TRBV7-9 and J usage is TRBJ2-1; D is undetermined. CDR1 and CDR2 from the germline V gene are SEHNR and FQNEAQ (reference sequence). Trimming left V 2 bases short and J 12 bases short, with 14 bases between. The CDR3 loop spans 13 amino acids. The CDR3 region is CASSLLSRSGQFF. Written as DNA, the CDR3 is TGTGCCAGCAGCTTACTTTCGAGGTCGGGGCAGTTCTTC.

The chain carries TRBV10-2 and TRBJ2-7; 7 nucleotides align to TRBD1. With 7 bases clipped from V and 6 bases from J, the junction kept 15 bases outside the gene matches. Germline CDR1 reads WSHSY; CDR2 reads SAAADI. The CDR3 contains 15 residues. CDR3 loop: CASILGETGSAEQYF. The CDR3 region has the DNA TGCGCCAGCATTCTAGGGGAGACAGGGTCCGCCGAGCAGTACTTC.

Turning to this clonotype: Germline is not matched at one junction end, which may reflect a read error. The chain links TRBV29-1 to TRBJ2-7; 7 bases are shared with TRBD2. The length of the CDR3 is 14 residues. Germline assignment: CDR1 SQVTM and CDR2 ANQGSEA. The CDR3 loop is CSVRRGGSSDEQYF. The DNA of the CDR3 is TGCAGCGTGCGCCGGGGCGGGAGCTCCGACGAGCAGTACTTC.

This clonotype was counted only a few times. With a much larger clone just one base away, this may be a read error. This sequence joins TRBV20-1 and TRBJ2-1; 10 positions match TRBD1. CDR3 length equals 16 residues. Germline CDR1 is DFQATT and CDR2 is SNEGSKA (reference sequence). The CDR3 nucleotides are TGCGGTGCTAGACCCCCCGGGACAGGGGCCCTCAATGAGCAGTTCTTC. Its protein product is CGARPPGTGALNEQFF.

Comments on this clonotype: Germline and junction disagree at one end, which may indicate a read error. V usage is TRBV7-2 and J usage is TRBJ2-7; the D is unclear. The germline V gene has CDR1 SGHTA and CDR2 FQGNSA. The CDR3 sequence is 14 residues long. The CDR3 DNA sequence: TGTGCCAGCAGCATAGCTCCAGCCTGGAACACGGAAGCCTTC. Residues: CASSIAPAWNTEAF.

This clonotype was detected many times. The rearrangement links TRBV30 to TRBJ2-1; TRBD2 is a possible D gene (5 bases). V was clipped by 5 bases and J by 4 bases, with 12 bases between them. Germline V lookup: CDR1 GTSNPN, CDR2 SVGIG (reference sequence). This CDR3 region has 13 residues. CDR3 DNA: TGTGCCTGGGAGGGCGCGGGTTACAATGAGCAGTTCTTC. Translation: CAWEGAGYNEQFF.

The chain is built from TRBV24-1 and TRBJ1-5, with D uncertain. The end of the DNA fits TRBJ2-5 better, so the J call may be wrong. In germline, CDR1 is KGHDR, CDR2 SFDVKD. The CDR3 totals 13 residues. CDR3 residues: CATSDPPTQPQYF. CDR3 in DNA: TGTGCCACCAGTGACCCTCCTACGCAGCCCCAGTACTTC.

Comments on this clonotype: An end of the junction differs from the germline gene, which may be a read error. The V and J genes are TRBV19 and TRBJ1-6, with D possibly TRBD1 on 5 matching bases. The CDR3 is 14 residues long. Per the germline V gene, CDR1 is LNHDA and CDR2 is SQIVND (reference sequence). CDR3 in amino acids: CASSPGPNNAPLFF. CDR3 nucleotide sequence: TGTGCCAGTAGTCCGGGACCGAATAATGCACCACTGTTCTTT.

This clonotype was seen once. Given the absence of the conserved phenylalanine or tryptophan at the CDR3 end, a read error is likely. CDR3 coding DNA: TGCGCCAGCAGTCCCGGGGCGCGTAGCTCTTACGAGCAGTACTTA. It is translated as CASSPGARSSYEQYL. This chain joins TRBV10-2 and TRBJ2-7, with D perhaps matching TRBD1 or TRBD2 (5 bases each). This CDR3 has 15 residues. Per germline, CDR1 WSHSY and CDR2 SAAADI. The ends were cut back, 5 bases at V and 4 bases at J, with 18 bases in the middle.

This chain links TRBV24-1 with TRBJ1-5, with 7 bases that match TRBD1. With V trimmed by 7 bases and J by 0 bases, 5 bases remained unmatched. Germline V CDR1 and CDR2: KGHDR, SFDVKD. The CDR3 loop spans 15 amino acids. CDR3: CATSRGGSSNQPQHF. CDR3 nucleotide sequence: TGTGCCACCAGCAGGGGGGGGTCTAGCAATCAGCCCCAGCATTTT.

The rearrangement links TRBV12-3 or TRBV12-4 to TRBJ2-1, with 8 positions matching TRBD2. The CDR3 sequence is 15 residues long. V dropped 5 bases and J dropped 2; count of bases not matched to a gene: 5. CDR3 nucleotide sequence: TGTGCCAGCAGTACACTAGCGGTGACCTACAATGAGCAGTTCTTC. It translates to CASSTLAVTYNEQFF.

On this clonotype: Because the CDR3's place on the DNA is in doubt, the DNA is left out and the CDR3 is given as listed by TCRdb. This chain uses TRBV2 with TRBJ1-6; the listed D gene, TRBD1, was not tested against the DNA. CDR1 is SNHLY and CDR2 is FYNNEI in the germline V gene. 17 amino acids form the CDR3, both terminal residues included. The CDR3 loop is CASSEGQGATQYFGPGF.